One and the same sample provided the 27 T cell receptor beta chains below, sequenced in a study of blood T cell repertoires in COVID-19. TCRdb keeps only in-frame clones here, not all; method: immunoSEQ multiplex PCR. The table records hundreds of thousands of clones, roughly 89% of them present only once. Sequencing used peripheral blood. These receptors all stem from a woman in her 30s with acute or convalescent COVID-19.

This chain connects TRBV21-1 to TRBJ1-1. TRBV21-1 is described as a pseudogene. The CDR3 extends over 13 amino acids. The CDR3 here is CASSKPGDTEAFF. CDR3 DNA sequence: TGTGCCAGCAGCAAACCCGGGGACACTGAAGCTTTCTTT.

DNA of the CDR3: TGTGCCAGCAGTTCCGCTGCCGGGGGGGGGCCATACGAGCAGTACTTC. Encoded protein: CASSSAAGGGPYEQYF. The rearrangement links TRBV28 to TRBJ2-7; 8 bases align to TRBD2. This CDR3 spans 16 amino acids. CDR1 and CDR2 (germline): MDHEN, SYDVKM. Trimming at V came to 4 bases and at J to 4 bases, leaving 12 bases not matched to a gene.

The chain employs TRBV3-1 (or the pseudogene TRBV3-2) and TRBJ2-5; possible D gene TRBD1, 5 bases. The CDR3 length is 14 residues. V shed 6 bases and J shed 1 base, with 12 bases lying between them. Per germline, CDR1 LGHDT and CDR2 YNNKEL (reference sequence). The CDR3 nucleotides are TGTGCCAGCAGTCTAAGGGGCAGCCAAGAGACCCAGTACTTC. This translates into CASSLRGSQETQYF.

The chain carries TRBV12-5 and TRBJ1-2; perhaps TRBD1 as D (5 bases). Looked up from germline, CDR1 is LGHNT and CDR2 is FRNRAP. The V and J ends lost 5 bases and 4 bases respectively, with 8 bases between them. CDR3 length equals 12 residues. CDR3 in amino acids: CASGPGGYGYTF. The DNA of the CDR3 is TGTGCTAGTGGTCCGGGGGGCTATGGCTACACCTTC.

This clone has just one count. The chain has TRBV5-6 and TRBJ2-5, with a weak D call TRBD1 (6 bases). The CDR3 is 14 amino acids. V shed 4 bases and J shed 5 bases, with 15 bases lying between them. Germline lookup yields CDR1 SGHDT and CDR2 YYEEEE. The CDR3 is CASSEDSSLETQYF. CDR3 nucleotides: TGTGCCAGCAGCGAGGACAGTAGCTTGGAGACCCAGTACTTC. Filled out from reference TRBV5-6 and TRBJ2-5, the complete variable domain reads DAGVTQSPTHLIKTRGQQVTLRCSPKSGHDTVSWYQQALGQGPQFIFQYYEEEERQRGNFPDRFSGHQFPNYSSELNVNALLLGDSALYLCASSEDSSLETQYFGPGTRLLVL.

The CDR3 sequence is CASSFRQGLNSPLHF. The CDR3, as DNA: TGTGCCAGCAGTTTTCGACAGGGCTTGAATTCACCCCTCCACTTT. This chain links TRBV27 with TRBJ1-6; TRBD1 matches 7 bases. Germline CDR1 reads MNHEY; CDR2 reads SMNVEV (reference sequence). V was clipped by 3 bases and J by 7 bases; unmatched bases: 6. The CDR3 loop spans 15 amino acids.

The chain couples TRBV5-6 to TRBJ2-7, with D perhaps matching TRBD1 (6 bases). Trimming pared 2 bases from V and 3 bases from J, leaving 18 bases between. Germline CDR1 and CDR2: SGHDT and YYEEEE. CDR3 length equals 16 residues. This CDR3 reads CASSFSPGTGSYEQYF. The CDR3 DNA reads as TGTGCCAGCAGCTTTTCCCCGGGTACAGGGAGCTACGAGCAGTACTTC.

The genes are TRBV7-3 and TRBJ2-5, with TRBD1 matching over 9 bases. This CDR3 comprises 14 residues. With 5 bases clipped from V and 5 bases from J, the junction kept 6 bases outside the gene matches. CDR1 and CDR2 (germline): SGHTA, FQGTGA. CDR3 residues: CASSKTGGRETQYF. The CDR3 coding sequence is TGTGCCAGCAGCAAAACAGGGGGCAGGGAGACCCAGTACTTC. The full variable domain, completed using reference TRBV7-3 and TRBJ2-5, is GAGVSQTPSNKVTEKGKYVELRCDPISGHTALYWYRQSLGQGPEFLIYFQGTGAADDSGLPNDRFFAVRPEGSVSTLKIQRTERGDSAVYLCASSKTGGRETQYFGPGTRLLVL.

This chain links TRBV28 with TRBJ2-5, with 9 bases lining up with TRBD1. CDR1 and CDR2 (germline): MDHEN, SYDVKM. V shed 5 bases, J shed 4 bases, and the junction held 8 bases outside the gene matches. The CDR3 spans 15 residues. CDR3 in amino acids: CASSRPTGGTETQYF. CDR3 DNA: TGTGCCAGCAGTCGACCGACAGGGGGTACAGAGACCCAGTACTTC.

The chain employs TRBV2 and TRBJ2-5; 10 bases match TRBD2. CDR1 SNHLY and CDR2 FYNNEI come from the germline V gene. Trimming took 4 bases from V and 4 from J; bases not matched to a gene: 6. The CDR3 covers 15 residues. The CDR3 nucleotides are TGTGCCAGCAGTGCAAGCGGGGGGGACTTAGAGACCCAGTACTTC. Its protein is CASSASGGDLETQYF. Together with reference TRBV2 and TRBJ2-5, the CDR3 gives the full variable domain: EPEVTQTPSHQVTQMGQEVILRCVPISNHLYFYWYRQILGQKVEFLVSFYNNEISEKSEIFDDQFSVERPDGSNFTLKIRSTKLEDSAMYFCASSASGGDLETQYFGPGTRLLVL.

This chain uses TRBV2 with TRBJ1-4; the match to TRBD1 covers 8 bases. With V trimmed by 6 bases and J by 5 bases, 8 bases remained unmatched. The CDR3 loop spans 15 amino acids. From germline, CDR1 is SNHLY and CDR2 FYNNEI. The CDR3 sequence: CASREYTGGNEKLFF. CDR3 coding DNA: TGTGCCAGCAGGGAATACACAGGGGGGAATGAAAAACTGTTTTTT.

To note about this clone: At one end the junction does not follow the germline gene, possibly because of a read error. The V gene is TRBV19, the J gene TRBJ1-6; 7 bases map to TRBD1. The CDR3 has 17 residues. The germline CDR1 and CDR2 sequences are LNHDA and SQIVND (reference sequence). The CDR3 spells CASSVTAGGGTNPPLHF. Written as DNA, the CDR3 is TGTGCCAGTAGTGTCACCGCGGGAGGGGGCACTAATCCACCCCTCCACTTT.

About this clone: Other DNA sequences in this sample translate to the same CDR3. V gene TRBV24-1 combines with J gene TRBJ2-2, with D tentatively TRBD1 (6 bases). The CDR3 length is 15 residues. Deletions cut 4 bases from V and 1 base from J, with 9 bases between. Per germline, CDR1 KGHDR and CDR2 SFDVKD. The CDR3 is CATSDLTGNTGELFF. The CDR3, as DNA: TGTGCCACCAGTGACCTGACAGGGAACACCGGGGAGCTGTTTTTT.

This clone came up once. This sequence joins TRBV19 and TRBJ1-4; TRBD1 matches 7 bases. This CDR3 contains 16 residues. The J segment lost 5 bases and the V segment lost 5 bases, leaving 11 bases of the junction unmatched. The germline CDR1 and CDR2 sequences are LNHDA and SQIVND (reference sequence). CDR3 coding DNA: TGTGCCAGTAGTGCGACCACGACAGGGAGGAATGAAAAACTGTTTTTT. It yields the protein CASSATTTGRNEKLFF.

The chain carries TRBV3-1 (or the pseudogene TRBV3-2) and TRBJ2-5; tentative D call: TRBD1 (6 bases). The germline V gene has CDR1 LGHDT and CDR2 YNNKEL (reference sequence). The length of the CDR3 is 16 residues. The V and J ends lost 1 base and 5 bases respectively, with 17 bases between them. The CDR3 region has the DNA TGTGCCAGCAGCCAAGGAGAAACAGGGTTCGGGGAGACCCAGTACTTC. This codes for CASSQGETGFGETQYF.

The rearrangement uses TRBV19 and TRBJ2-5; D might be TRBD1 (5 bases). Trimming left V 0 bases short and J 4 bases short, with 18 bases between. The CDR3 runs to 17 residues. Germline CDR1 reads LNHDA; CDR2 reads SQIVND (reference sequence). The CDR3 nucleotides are TGTGCCAGTAGTATAGATATTGGATCCGGTGGGGCAGAGACCCAGTACTTC. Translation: CASSIDIGSGGAETQYF.

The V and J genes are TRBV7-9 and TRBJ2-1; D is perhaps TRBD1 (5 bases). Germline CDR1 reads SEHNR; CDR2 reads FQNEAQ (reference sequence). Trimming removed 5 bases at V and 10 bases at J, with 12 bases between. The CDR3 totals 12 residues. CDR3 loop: CASSQGMEEQFF. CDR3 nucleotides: TGTGCCAGCAGCCAGGGCATGGAGGAGCAGTTCTTC.

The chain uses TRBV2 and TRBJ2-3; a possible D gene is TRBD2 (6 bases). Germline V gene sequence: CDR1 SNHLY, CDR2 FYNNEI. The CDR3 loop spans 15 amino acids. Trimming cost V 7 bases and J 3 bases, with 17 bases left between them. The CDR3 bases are TGTGCCAGCAATAGCGGTTTAAACCCGACAGATACGCAGTATTTT. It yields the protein CASNSGLNPTDTQYF. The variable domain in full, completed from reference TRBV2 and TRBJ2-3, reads EPEVTQTPSHQVTQMGQEVILRCVPISNHLYFYWYRQILGQKVEFLVSFYNNEISEKSEIFDDQFSVERPDGSNFTLKIRSTKLEDSAMYFCASNSGLNPTDTQYFGPGTRLTVL.

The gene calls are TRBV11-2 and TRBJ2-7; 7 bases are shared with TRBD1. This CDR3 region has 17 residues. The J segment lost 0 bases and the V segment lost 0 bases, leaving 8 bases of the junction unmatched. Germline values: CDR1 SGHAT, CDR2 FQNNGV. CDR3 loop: CASSLDKTGMYSYEQYF. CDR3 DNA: TGTGCCAGCAGCTTAGACAAGACAGGGATGTACTCCTACGAGCAGTACTTC.

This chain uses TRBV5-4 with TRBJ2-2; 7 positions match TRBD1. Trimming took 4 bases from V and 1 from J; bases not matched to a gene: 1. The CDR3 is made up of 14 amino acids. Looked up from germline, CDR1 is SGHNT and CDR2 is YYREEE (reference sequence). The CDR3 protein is CASSRTGNTGELFF. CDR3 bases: TGTGCCAGCAGCCGGACAGGGAACACCGGGGAGCTGTTTTTT. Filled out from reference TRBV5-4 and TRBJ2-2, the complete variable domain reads ETGVTQSPTHLIKTRGQQVTLRCSSQSGHNTVSWYQQALGQGPQFIFQYYREEENGRGNFPPRFSGLQFPNYSSELNVNALELDDSALYLCASSRTGNTGELFFGEGSRLTVL.

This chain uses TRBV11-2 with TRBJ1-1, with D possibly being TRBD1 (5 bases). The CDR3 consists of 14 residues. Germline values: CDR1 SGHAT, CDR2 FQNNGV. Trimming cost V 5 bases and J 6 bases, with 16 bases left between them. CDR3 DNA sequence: TGTGCCAGCAGCCTCCTTGGGGGGACCGCTGAAGCTTTCTTT. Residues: CASSLLGGTAEAFF.

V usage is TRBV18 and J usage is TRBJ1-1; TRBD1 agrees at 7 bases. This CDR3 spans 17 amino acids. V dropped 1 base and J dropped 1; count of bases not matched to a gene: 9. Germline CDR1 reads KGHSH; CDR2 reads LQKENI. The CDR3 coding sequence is TGTGCCAGCTCACCACTTGACAGGGCAGTAGGGAACACTGAAGCTTTCTTT. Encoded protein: CASSPLDRAVGNTEAFF.

The CDR3 protein is CAISGGLAVSGNEQFF. The CDR3 nucleotides read TGTGCCATCAGTGGGGGACTAGCGGTCTCTGGGAATGAGCAGTTCTTC. The chain joins TRBV10-3 to TRBJ2-1; TRBD2 matches 11 bases. CDR1 ENHRY and CDR2 SYGVKD come from the germline V gene. The CDR3 loop spans 16 amino acids. V was clipped by 4 bases and J by 7 bases; unmatched bases: 9.

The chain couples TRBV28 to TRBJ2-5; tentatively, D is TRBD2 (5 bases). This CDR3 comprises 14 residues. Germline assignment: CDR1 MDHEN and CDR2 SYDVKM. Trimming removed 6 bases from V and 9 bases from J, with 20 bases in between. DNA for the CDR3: TGTGCCAGCAGCCCCCCAAGGATTTCAGCGGCCCAGTACTTC. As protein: CASSPPRISAAQYF.

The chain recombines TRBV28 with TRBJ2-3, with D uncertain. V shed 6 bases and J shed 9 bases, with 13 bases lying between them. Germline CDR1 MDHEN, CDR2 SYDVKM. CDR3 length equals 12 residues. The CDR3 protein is CASSPGLWTQYF. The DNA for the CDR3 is TGTGCCAGCAGCCCCGGGTTGTGGACGCAGTATTTT. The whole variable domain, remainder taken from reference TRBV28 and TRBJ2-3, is DVKVTQSSRYLVKRTGEKVFLECVQDMDHENMFWYRQDPGLGLRLIYFSYDVKMKEKGDIPEGYSVSREKKERFSLILESASTNQTSMYLCASSPGLWTQYFGPGTRLTVL.

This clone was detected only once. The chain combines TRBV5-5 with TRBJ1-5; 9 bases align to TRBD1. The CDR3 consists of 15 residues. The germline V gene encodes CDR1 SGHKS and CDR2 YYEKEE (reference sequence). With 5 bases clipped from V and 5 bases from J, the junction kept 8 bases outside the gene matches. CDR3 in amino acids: CASSPGTGSDQPQHF. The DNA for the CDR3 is TGTGCCAGCAGTCCCGGGACAGGGTCCGATCAGCCCCAGCATTTT.

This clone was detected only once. The DNA for the CDR3 is TGTGCCAGTAGTATTCGAGCGGGGGTAAATGAGCAGTTCTTC. Protein sequence: CASSIRAGVNEQFF. The V call is TRBV19, the J call TRBJ2-1; 8 bases match TRBD2. Germline V gene sequence: CDR1 LNHDA, CDR2 SQIVND (reference sequence). J lost 7 bases, V lost 3 bases, and 5 bases had no gene match. CDR3 length: 14 amino acids.